Shown below are 30 T cell receptor beta chains from a single sample sequenced in a study of shared clonotypes between healthy human individuals. Produced via immunoSEQ multiplex PCR; TCRdb's table is partial and in-frame only. The sample holds about 510,000 clones, less than 85% seen once. Input material: PBMCs. These receptors all stem from a woman in her thirties or forties in good health. Some clones in this sample may be carry-over from other donors' samples.

The V call is TRBV7-2, the J call TRBJ1-5, with TRBD1 matching 9 bases. Per the germline V gene, CDR1 is SGHTA and CDR2 is FQGNSA. The CDR3 runs 14 residues. With 5 bases clipped from V and 5 bases from J, the junction kept 4 bases outside the gene matches. The CDR3 loop is CASSPGQGYQPQHF. CDR3 DNA: TGTGCCAGCAGCCCGGGACAGGGATATCAGCCCCAGCATTTT. Using reference TRBV7-2 and TRBJ1-5 for the parts outside the CDR3, the full variable domain is GAGVSQSPSNKVTEKGKDVELRCDPISGHTALYWYRQSLGQGLEFLIYFQGNSAPDKSGLPSDRFSAERTGGSVSTLTIQRTQQEDSAVYLCASSPGQGYQPQHFGDGTRLSIL.

The V and J genes are TRBV2 and TRBJ2-2; D remains unclear. There are 17 residues in the CDR3. Germline values: CDR1 SNHLY, CDR2 FYNNEI. Trimming took 1 base from V and 4 from J, leaving 16 bases between them. The CDR3 spells CASSEGKYAAFTGELFF. The CDR3, as DNA: TGTGCCAGCAGTGAAGGAAAGTACGCAGCCTTCACCGGGGAGCTGTTTTTT.

The J gene is TRBJ1-1, the V gene TRBV6-1, with D maybe TRBD1 (6 bases). This CDR3 has 15 amino acids. The germline gives CDR1 MNHNS, CDR2 SASEGT. Trimming left V 6 bases short and J 0 bases short, with 14 bases between. The CDR3 sequence: CASRLSWGLNTEAFF. CDR3 DNA sequence: TGTGCCAGCAGGCTGAGTTGGGGGCTGAACACTGAAGCTTTCTTT.

This clone came up a few times. The chain joins TRBV19 to TRBJ2-5; maybe TRBD2 (5 bases). CDR3 length: 13 amino acids. The ends were cut back, 5 bases at V and 5 bases at J, with 12 bases in the middle. Germline CDR1 reads LNHDA; CDR2 reads SQIVND (reference sequence). The CDR3 bases are TGTGCCAGTAGTCCCCCGGGGTGGGAGACCCAGTACTTC. Translating it yields CASSPPGWETQYF.

The chain has TRBV4-1 and TRBJ2-6; D is uncertain. CDR3 size: 15 residues. Germline V gene lookup returns CDR1 MGHRA and CDR2 YSYEKL. V lost 6 bases to trimming and J lost 4 bases, with 13 bases between them. DNA for the CDR3: TGCGCCAGCAGACCCGTAGGAACAGGGGCCAACGTCCTGACTTTC. As protein: CASRPVGTGANVLTF.

The DNA for the CDR3 is TGTGCCAGCAGCCCGGTACGAGGAGGGGAGCTGTTTTTT. Translating gives CASSPVRGGELFF. The chain is built from TRBV7-6 and TRBJ2-2; D remains unclear. The CDR3 is 13 residues long. V lost 5 bases and J 8 bases, leaving 12 bases between the germline ends. Germline V gives CDR1 SGHVS, CDR2 FNYEAQ.

About this clone itself: Within the sample, other DNA sequences also encode this same CDR3. J is TRBJ2-7 and V is TRBV5-1; D may be TRBD1 (5 bases). The CDR3 sequence is 14 residues long. With 0 bases removed from V and 0 bases from J, the gap between germline ends came to 7 bases. Per germline, CDR1 SGHRS and CDR2 YFSETQ. In DNA form, the CDR3 reads TGCGCCAGCAGCTTGGGCCAGGGCTCCTACGAGCAGTACTTC. It is translated as CASSLGQGSYEQYF.

This clone was picked up a small number of times. The rearrangement links TRBV7-2 to TRBJ2-5; a weak D match, TRBD2 (6 bases). The germline V and J ends were trimmed by 6 bases and 5 bases, with 13 bases remaining between them. Germline V gene sequence: CDR1 SGHTA, CDR2 FQGNSA. CDR3 size: 13 residues. The CDR3 here is CASRRSGGETQYF. The CDR3, as DNA: TGTGCCAGCAGGCGGAGTGGAGGGGAGACCCAGTACTTC.

The chain joins TRBV5-4 to TRBJ1-6, with D possibly TRBD1 on 6 matching bases. There are 14 residues in the CDR3. The V end lost 0 bases, the J end lost 13 bases, and 14 bases lay between the germline ends. Germline V lookup: CDR1 SGHNT, CDR2 YYREEE (reference sequence). CDR3 loop: CASSLDRASFPLHF. The CDR3 coding sequence is TGTGCCAGCAGCTTGGACAGGGCCTCTTTCCCCCTCCACTTT.

This rearrangement joins TRBV11-3 to TRBJ2-2, with TRBD1 matching over 10 bases. Germline V lookup: CDR1 SGHNT, CDR2 YENEEA. The CDR3 sequence is 16 residues long. With 6 bases clipped from V and 4 bases from J, the junction kept 8 bases outside the gene matches. Written as DNA, the CDR3 is TGTGCCAGCAGTCATGACAGGGGGCTGAGCACCGGGGAGCTGTTTTTT. As protein: CASSHDRGLSTGELFF. The full variable domain, completed using reference TRBV11-3 and TRBJ2-2, is EAGVVQSPRYKIIEKKQPVAFWCNPISGHNTLYWYLQNLGQGPELLIRYENEEAVDDSQLPKDRFSAERLKGVDSTLKIQPAELGDSAVYLCASSHDRGLSTGELFFGEGSRLTVL.

This clone was recorded only once. This sequence joins TRBV30 and TRBJ1-3, with D hard to call. The CDR3 covers 14 residues. In germline, CDR1 is GTSNPN, CDR2 SVGIG (reference sequence). Between the trimmed V and J ends, which lost 2 bases and 0 bases, there was a span of 8 bases. CDR3 in DNA: TGTGCCTGGAGTTGGGGAGGCTCTGGAAACACCATATATTTT. Translated: CAWSWGGSGNTIYF.

This sequence joins TRBV9 and TRBJ2-1; 9 bases align to TRBD2. Germline loops: CDR1 SGDLS, CDR2 YYNGEE. V trimming: 2 bases; J trimming: 7 bases; junction bases outside the gene matches: 4. This CDR3 is built from 14 residues. The CDR3 nucleotides read TGTGCCAGCAGCGTGAGTAGCGGGAGTAATGAGCAGTTCTTC. Its protein product is CASSVSSGSNEQFF. Complete variable domain (other parts from reference TRBV9 and TRBJ2-1): DSGVTQTPKHLITATGQRVTLRCSPRSGDLSVYWYQQSLDQGLQFLIQYYNGEERAKGNILERFSAQQFPDLHSELNLSSLELGDSALYFCASSVSSGSNEQFFGPGTRLTVL.

The genes are TRBV10-3 and TRBJ1-2, with D possibly matching TRBD1 (5 bases). The germline V gene encodes CDR1 ENHRY and CDR2 SYGVKD. The V gene lost 4 bases and the J gene lost 6 bases, with 12 bases spanning the gap. CDR3 length: 13 amino acids. Here the CDR3 DNA reads TGTGCCATCAGTGGAGGGTGGGGGGATGGCTACACCTTC. Residues: CAISGGWGDGYTF.

The chain joins TRBV11-3 to TRBJ2-1, with 8 bases matching TRBD2. Germline V gene sequence: CDR1 SGHNT, CDR2 YENEEA. The V gene end was trimmed by 5 bases and the J gene end by 4 bases; junction bases not matched to a gene: 7. The CDR3 sequence is 15 residues long. For the CDR3, the DNA is TGTGCCAGCAGCCTCAGGAGCGGGAGTTACAATGAGCAGTTCTTC. Translation: CASSLRSGSYNEQFF.

In its sample, this clone was seen many times. The chain uses TRBV4-1 and TRBJ2-7; perhaps TRBD2 as D (5 bases). This CDR3 region has 13 residues. V was pared by 3 bases and J by 5 bases, with 11 bases between. Germline V lookup: CDR1 MGHRA, CDR2 YSYEKL. CDR3 in amino acids: CASSQRVGHEQYF. In nucleotides, the CDR3 is TGCGCCAGCAGCCAGCGGGTGGGCCACGAGCAGTACTTC.

This clone appeared a few times. This chain connects TRBV27 to TRBJ2-1, with D hard to call. Germline CDR1 is MNHEY and CDR2 is SMNVEV (reference sequence). This CDR3 comprises 16 residues. Trimming took 5 bases from V and 1 from J, leaving 15 bases between them. The CDR3: CASSRRVQLSYNEQFF. The CDR3 DNA sequence: TGTGCCAGCAGTCGACGGGTACAACTTTCCTACAATGAGCAGTTCTTC.

The rearrangement links TRBV19 to TRBJ2-1; tentative D call: TRBD2 (7 bases). The CDR3 sequence is 16 residues long. Germline CDR1 is LNHDA and CDR2 is SQIVND (reference sequence). V was pared by 6 bases and J by 5 bases, with 20 bases between. The chain's CDR3 is CASSSQGGGLDNEQFF. The CDR3 coding sequence is TGTGCCAGTAGCTCCCAAGGGGGAGGGTTGGACAATGAGCAGTTCTTC. Full variable domain (remainder filled in from reference TRBV19 and TRBJ2-1): DGGITQSPKYLFRKEGQNVTLSCEQNLNHDAMYWYRQDPGQGLRLIYYSQIVNDFQKGDIAEGYSVSREKKESFPLTVTSAQKNPTAFYLCASSSQGGGLDNEQFFGPGTRLTVL.

This clone was recorded only once. The chain carries TRBV6-4 and TRBJ2-2, with 14 bases matching TRBD2. V was pared by 6 bases and J by 4 bases, with 1 base of the junction left unmatched. The CDR3 sequence is 15 residues long. Per the germline V gene, CDR1 is MRHNA and CDR2 is SNTAGT. The CDR3 loop reads CASRGTSGGTGELFF. CDR3 DNA: TGTGCCAGCAGGGGGACTAGCGGGGGCACCGGGGAGCTGTTTTTT.

The V call is TRBV28, the J call TRBJ2-5; 14 bases match TRBD2. With V trimmed by 5 bases and J by 5 bases, 10 bases remained unmatched. The CDR3 has 17 amino acids. Germline loops: CDR1 MDHEN, CDR2 SYDVKM. CDR3 coding DNA: TGTGCCAGCAGTCCCCTCTTGACTAGCGGGAGGGGGGAGACCCAGTACTTC. Translation: CASSPLLTSGRGETQYF.

The chain links TRBV27 to TRBJ2-7; D might be TRBD1 (6 bases). V was cut by 4 bases and J by 1 base, with 14 bases left in between. The CDR3 has 15 amino acids. CDR1 MNHEY and CDR2 SMNVEV come from the germline V gene (reference sequence). CDR3 residues: CASSYSPTGSYEQYF. CDR3 sequence (DNA): TGTGCCAGCAGTTACTCTCCGACAGGTTCCTACGAGCAGTACTTC.

This clone occurred once. CDR3 bases: TGTGCCAGCTCTCCATCCGGAGCCCGGAACTTCTATGGCTACACCTTC. This gives the protein CASSPSGARNFYGYTF. The chain has TRBV18 and TRBJ1-2; D unresolved. Germline-derived CDR1 and CDR2 are KGHSH and LQKENI. This CDR3 has 16 amino acids. V was trimmed by 6 bases and J by 4 bases, leaving 21 bases between them.

J is TRBJ2-1 and V is TRBV11-2, with 11 bases aligning to TRBD2. CDR1 SGHAT and CDR2 FQNNGV come from the germline V gene. The CDR3 has 15 amino acids. V was clipped by 5 bases and J by 7 bases; unmatched bases: 7. CDR3 bases: TGTGCCAGCAGCCGACGGGGACTAGCGGAGAATGAGCAGTTCTTC. Protein product: CASSRRGLAENEQFF.

This sequence joins TRBV18 and TRBJ1-5; the match to TRBD1 covers 7 bases. The CDR3 loop spans 13 amino acids. Looked up from germline, CDR1 is KGHSH and CDR2 is LQKENI. The V segment lost 5 bases and the J segment 7 bases; nucleotides outside the gene matches: 5. The CDR3: CASSGTDDQPQHF. Here the CDR3 DNA reads TGTGCCAGCTCAGGGACAGATGACCAGCCCCAGCATTTT. Complete variable domain (other parts from reference TRBV18 and TRBJ1-5): NAGVMQNPRHLVRRRGQEARLRCSPMKGHSHVYWYRQLPEEGLKFMVYLQKENIIDESGMPKERFSAEFPKEGPSILRIQQVVRGDSAAYFCASSGTDDQPQHFGDGTRLSIL.

The chain combines TRBV28 with TRBJ2-5; tentative D call: TRBD1 (6 bases). The DNA end favors TRBJ2-7, so the J call may be wrong. Germline V gene sequence: CDR1 MDHEN, CDR2 SYDVKM. The CDR3 loop spans 15 amino acids. The CDR3, as DNA: TGTGCCAGCAGTCTCAGGGGATGGGCGGGTTACGAGCAGTACTTC. Translation gives CASSLRGWAGYEQYF.

J is TRBJ1-2 and V is TRBV21-1; the table's D call TRBD1 went unverified against the DNA. TRBV21-1 has pseudogene status. CDR3 size: 18 residues. The CDR3 here is CASSKALPRDRDNYGYTF. The CDR3 region has the DNA TGTGCCAGCAGCAAAGCGCTTCCCCGGGACAGAGATAACTATGGCTACACCTTC.

The genes are TRBV5-1 and TRBJ1-3; 8 positions match TRBD1. Germline V CDR1 and CDR2: SGHRS, YFSETQ. The CDR3 runs to 18 residues. Germline trimming cut 0 bases from V and 0 bases from J; bases unmatched to any gene: 8. The chain's CDR3 is CASSLEGTGVSSGNTIYF. CDR3 sequence (DNA): TGCGCCAGCAGCTTGGAGGGGACAGGAGTGAGCTCTGGAAACACCATATATTTT. The full variable domain, completed using reference TRBV5-1 and TRBJ1-3, is KAGVTQTPRYLIKTRGQQVTLSCSPISGHRSVSWYQQTPGQGLQFLFEYFSETQRNKGNFPGRFSGRQFSNSRSEMNVSTLELGDSALYLCASSLEGTGVSSGNTIYFGEGSWLTVV.

The V gene is TRBV2, the J gene TRBJ2-7, with unresolved D. Trimming shortened V by 3 bases and J by 7 bases, and 16 bases separated the two germline ends. The CDR3 totals 14 residues. CDR1 and CDR2 (germline): SNHLY, FYNNEI. The CDR3 DNA reads as TGTGCCAGCAGTGAGGCAGCCTCCTTGGCGGAGCAGTACTTC. Translated, it gives CASSEAASLAEQYF.

The chain couples TRBV30 to TRBJ1-2; 8 positions agree with TRBD1. Per the germline V gene, CDR1 is GTSNPN and CDR2 is SVGIG (reference sequence). Germline trimming cut 3 bases from V and 8 bases from J; bases unmatched to any gene: 17. This CDR3 has 16 residues. Written as DNA, the CDR3 is TGTGCCTGGAGCCCCTCTCCGGGACAGGAGAGTAGGGGCTACACCTTC. This gives the protein CAWSPSPGQESRGYTF.

As to this clone: The identical CDR3 is also encoded by other nucleotide sequences in the sample. The rearrangement uses TRBV4-2 and TRBJ1-5; D unresolved. The germline V and J ends were trimmed by 0 bases and 6 bases, with 6 bases remaining between them. CDR3 size: 13 residues. From germline, CDR1 is LGHNA and CDR2 YNFKEQ. CDR3 sequence (DNA): TGTGCCAGCAGCCAAGACTTGCGTCAGCCCCAGCATTTT. It is translated as CASSQDLRQPQHF.

The gene calls are TRBV28 and TRBJ1-6; D is unresolved. Trimming stripped 2 bases from V and 7 bases from J, with 9 bases between. Germline CDR1 is MDHEN and CDR2 is SYDVKM. The length of the CDR3 is 14 residues. This chain's CDR3 is CASSLPGQNSPLHF. The CDR3, as DNA: TGTGCCAGCAGTTTACCGGGCCAAAATTCACCCCTCCACTTT.